The clone carrying this T cell receptor (beta chain) was recorded at least ten times. Its antigen remains unknown. The investigators amplified TCR beta CDR3 regions from RNA transcripts. RT-PCR in the first round (using the HTBI primer set) targeted the TCR CDR3. TCRdb re-derived calls from the multiplex PCR reads in MiXCR, one entry per CDR3 protein. The sample lists hundreds of thousands of distinct CDR3 sequences, 14% seen once, with more than 5% in the top ten. The source of the sample is a study of T cells in Graves' hyperthyroidism and ophthalmopathy. Overall study results and limits: Ophthalmopathy, which appeared later, was predicted by the model a median 6.5 months before onset.

Germline loops: CDR1 SGHTA, CDR2 FQGNSA. This CDR3 spans 15 amino acids. V shed 5 bases and J shed 6 bases, with 20 bases lying between them. This chain links TRBV7-2 with TRBJ2-7; perhaps TRBD1 as D (6 bases). The receptor's source is a woman aged 25 to 45 with Graves' hyperthyroidism that later progressed to Graves' ophthalmopathy. Specimen: blood. CDR3 region: CASSAHPGTNSEQYF. For the CDR3, the DNA is TGTGCCAGCAGCGCCCACCCCGGGACAAATAGCGAGCAGTACTTC.